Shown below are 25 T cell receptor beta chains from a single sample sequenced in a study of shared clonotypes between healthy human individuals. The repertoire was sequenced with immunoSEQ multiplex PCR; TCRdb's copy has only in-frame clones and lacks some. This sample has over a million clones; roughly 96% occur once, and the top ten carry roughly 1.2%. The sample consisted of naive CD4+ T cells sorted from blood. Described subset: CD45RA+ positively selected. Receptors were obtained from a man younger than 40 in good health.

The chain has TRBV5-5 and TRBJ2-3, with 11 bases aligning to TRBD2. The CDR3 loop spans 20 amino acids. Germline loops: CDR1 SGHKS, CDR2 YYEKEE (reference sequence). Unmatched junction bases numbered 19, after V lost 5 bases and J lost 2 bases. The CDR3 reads CASRYQTSGTSMRATDTQYF. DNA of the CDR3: TGTGCCAGCAGATACCAGACTAGCGGGACGTCTATGCGTGCCACAGATACGCAGTATTTT.

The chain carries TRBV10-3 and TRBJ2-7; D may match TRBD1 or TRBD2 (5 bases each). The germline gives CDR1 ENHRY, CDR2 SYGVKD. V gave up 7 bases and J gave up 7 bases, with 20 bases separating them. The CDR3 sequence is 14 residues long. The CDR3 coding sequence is TGTGCCATCAAAGGGACGCCGGATGAAATTGAGCAGTACTTC. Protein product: CAIKGTPDEIEQYF.

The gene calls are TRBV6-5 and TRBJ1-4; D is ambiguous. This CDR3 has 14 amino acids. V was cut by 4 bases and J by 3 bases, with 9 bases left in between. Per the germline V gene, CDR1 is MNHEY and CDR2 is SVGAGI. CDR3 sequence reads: CASSLSMANEKLFF. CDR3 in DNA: TGTGCCAGCAGTTTAAGCATGGCTAATGAAAAACTGTTTTTT.

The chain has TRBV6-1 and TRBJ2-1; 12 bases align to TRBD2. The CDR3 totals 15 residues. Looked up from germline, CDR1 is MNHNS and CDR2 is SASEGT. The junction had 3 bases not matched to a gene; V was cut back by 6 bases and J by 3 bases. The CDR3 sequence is CASSGLAGLYNEQFF. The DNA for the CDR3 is TGTGCCAGCAGCGGACTAGCGGGACTCTACAATGAGCAGTTCTTC.

The CDR3 region is CASSPGQGTTTNEKLFF. CDR3 DNA: TGTGCCAGCAGCCCAGGACAGGGAACCACAACTAATGAAAAACTGTTTTTT. V and J are TRBV7-9 and TRBJ1-4; TRBD1 matches 8 bases. Germline V gives CDR1 SEHNR, CDR2 FQNEAQ (reference sequence). CDR3 length equals 17 residues. V was clipped by 5 bases and J by 0 bases; unmatched bases: 8. The whole variable domain, filled in from reference TRBV7-9 and TRBJ1-4, reads DTGVSQNPRHKITKRGQNVTFRCDPISEHNRLYWYRQTLGQGPEFLTYFQNEAQLEKSRLLSDRFSAERPKGSFSTLEIQRTEQGDSAMYLCASSPGQGTTTNEKLFFGSGTQLSVL.

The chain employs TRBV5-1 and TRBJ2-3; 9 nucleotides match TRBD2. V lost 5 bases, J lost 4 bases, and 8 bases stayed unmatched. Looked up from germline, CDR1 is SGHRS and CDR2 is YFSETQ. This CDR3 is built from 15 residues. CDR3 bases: TGCGCCAGCAGAGCCGGGACTAGCCCCGCAGATACGCAGTATTTT. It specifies CASRAGTSPADTQYF.

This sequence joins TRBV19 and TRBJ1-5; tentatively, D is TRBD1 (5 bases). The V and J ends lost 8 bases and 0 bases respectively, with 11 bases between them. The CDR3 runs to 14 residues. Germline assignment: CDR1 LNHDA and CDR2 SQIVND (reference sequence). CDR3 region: CASSRDFSNQPQHF. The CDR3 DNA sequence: TGTGCCAGTTCTAGGGACTTTAGCAATCAGCCCCAGCATTTT.

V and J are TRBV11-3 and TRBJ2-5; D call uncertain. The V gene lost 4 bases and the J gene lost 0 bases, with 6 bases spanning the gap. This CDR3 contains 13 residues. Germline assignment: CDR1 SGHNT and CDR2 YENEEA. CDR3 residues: CASSSYYQETQYF. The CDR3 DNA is TGTGCCAGCAGCTCCTATTACCAAGAGACCCAGTACTTC.

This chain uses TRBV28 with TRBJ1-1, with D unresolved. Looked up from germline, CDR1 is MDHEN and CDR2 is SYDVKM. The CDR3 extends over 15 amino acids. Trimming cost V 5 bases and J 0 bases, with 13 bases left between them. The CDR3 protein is CASSRVGRLNTEAFF. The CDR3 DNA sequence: TGTGCCAGCAGTCGGGTCGGACGGTTGAACACTGAAGCTTTCTTT.

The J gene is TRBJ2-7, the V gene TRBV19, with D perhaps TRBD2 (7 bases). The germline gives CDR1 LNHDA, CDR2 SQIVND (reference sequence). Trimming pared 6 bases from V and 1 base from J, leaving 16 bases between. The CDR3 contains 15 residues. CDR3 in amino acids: CASSNRGGRSYEQYF. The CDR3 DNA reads TGTGCCAGTAGCAACCGCGGGGGCAGATCCTACGAGCAGTACTTC.

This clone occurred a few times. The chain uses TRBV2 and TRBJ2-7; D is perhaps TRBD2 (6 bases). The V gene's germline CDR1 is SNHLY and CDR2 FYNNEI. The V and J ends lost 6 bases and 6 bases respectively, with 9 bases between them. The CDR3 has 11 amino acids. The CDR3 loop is CASRYGSEQYF. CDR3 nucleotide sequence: TGTGCCAGCAGATACGGGAGCGAGCAGTACTTC.

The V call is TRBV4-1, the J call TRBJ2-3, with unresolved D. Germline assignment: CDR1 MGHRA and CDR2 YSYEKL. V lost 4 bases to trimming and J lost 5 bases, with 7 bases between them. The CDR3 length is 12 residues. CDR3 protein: CASSLKGDTQYF. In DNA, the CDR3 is TGCGCCAGCAGCCTTAAAGGAGATACGCAGTATTTT.

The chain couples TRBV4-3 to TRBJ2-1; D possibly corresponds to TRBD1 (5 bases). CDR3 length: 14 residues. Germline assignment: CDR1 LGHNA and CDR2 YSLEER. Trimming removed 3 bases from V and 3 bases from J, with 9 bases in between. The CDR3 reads CASSHSRVYNEQFF. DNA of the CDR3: TGCGCCAGCAGCCATAGCAGGGTCTACAATGAGCAGTTCTTC.

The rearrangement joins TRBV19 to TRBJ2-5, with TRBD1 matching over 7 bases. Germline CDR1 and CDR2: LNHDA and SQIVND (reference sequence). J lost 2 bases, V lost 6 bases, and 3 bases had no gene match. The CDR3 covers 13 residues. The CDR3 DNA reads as TGTGCCAGTAGAAGGACAGGTCAAGAGACCCAGTACTTC. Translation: CASRRTGQETQYF.

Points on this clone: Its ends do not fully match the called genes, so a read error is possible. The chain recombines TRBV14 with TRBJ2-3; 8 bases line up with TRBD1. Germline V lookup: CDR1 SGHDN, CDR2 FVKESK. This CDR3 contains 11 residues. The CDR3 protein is CASSQGDRPRF. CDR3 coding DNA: TGTGCCAGCAGCCAAGGGGACAGGCCCCGCTTT.

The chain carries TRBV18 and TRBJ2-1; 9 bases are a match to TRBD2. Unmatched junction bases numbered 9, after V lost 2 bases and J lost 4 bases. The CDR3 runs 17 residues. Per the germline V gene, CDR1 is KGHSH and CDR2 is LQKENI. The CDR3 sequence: CASSPLSRAGGYNEQFF. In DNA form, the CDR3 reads TGTGCCAGCTCACCATTGAGCCGAGCGGGAGGATACAATGAGCAGTTCTTC. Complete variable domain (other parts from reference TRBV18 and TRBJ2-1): NAGVMQNPRHLVRRRGQEARLRCSPMKGHSHVYWYRQLPEEGLKFMVYLQKENIIDESGMPKERFSAEFPKEGPSILRIQQVVRGDSAAYFCASSPLSRAGGYNEQFFGPGTRLTVL.

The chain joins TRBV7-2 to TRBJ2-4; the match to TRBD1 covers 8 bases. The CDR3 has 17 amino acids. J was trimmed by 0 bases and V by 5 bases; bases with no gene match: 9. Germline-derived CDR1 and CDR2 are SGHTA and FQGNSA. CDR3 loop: CASSMTGVATAKNIQYF. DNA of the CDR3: TGTGCCAGCAGCATGACAGGGGTCGCGACAGCCAAAAACATTCAGTACTTC.

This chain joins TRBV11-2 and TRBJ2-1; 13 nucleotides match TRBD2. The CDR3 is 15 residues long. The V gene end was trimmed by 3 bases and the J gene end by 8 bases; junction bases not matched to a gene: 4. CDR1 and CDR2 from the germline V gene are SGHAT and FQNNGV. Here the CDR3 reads CASSLRLAGGHEQFF. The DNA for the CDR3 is TGTGCCAGCAGCTTGCGACTAGCGGGAGGTCATGAGCAGTTCTTC.

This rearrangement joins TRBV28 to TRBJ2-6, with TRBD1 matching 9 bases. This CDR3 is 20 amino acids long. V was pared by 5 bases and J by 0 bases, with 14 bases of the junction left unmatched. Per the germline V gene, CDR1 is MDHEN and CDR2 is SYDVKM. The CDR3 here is CASSKGPGQGTLSGANVLTF. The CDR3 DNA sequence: TGTGCCAGCAGTAAAGGGCCTGGACAGGGGACCCTCTCTGGGGCCAACGTCCTGACTTTC.

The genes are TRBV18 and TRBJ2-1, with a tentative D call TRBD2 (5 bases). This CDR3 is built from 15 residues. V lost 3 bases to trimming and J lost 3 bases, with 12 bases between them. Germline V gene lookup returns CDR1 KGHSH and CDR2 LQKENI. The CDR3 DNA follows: TGTGCCAGCTCACCCACCCGAGGGAGCTACAATGAGCAGTTCTTC. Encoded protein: CASSPTRGSYNEQFF.

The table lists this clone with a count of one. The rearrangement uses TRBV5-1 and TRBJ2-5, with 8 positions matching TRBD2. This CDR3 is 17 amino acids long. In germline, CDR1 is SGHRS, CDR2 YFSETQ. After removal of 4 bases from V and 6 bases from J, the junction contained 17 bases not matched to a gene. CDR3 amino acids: CASSANLLADPIKTQYF. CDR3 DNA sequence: TGCGCCAGCAGCGCCAACTTACTAGCGGACCCTATAAAGACCCAGTACTTC.

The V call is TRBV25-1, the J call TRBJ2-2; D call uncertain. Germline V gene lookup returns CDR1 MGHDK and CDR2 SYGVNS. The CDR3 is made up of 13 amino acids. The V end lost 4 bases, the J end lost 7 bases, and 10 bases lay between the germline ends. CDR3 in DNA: TGTGCCAGCAGTGCACCCCCGCGCGGGGAGCTGTTTTTT. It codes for CASSAPPRGELFF.

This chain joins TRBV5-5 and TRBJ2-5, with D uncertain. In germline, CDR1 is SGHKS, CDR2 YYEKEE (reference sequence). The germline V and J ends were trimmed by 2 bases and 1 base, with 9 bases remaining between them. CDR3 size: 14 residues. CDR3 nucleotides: TGTGCCAGCAGCTTCTCGACTGTCCAAGAGACCCAGTACTTC. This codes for CASSFSTVQETQYF. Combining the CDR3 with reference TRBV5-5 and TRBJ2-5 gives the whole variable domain DAGVTQSPTHLIKTRGQQVTLRCSPISGHKSVSWYQQVLGQGPQFIFQYYEKEERGRGNFPDRFSARQFPNYSSELNVNALLLGDSALYLCASSFSTVQETQYFGPGTRLLVL.

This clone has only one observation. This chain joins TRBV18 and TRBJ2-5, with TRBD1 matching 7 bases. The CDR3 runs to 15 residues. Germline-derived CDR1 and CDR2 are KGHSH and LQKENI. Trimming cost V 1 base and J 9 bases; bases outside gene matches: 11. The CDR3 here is CASSPLPGQGVSQYF. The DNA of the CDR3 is TGTGCCAGCTCACCACTTCCGGGTCAGGGGGTGTCCCAGTACTTC. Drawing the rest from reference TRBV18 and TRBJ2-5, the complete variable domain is NAGVMQNPRHLVRRRGQEARLRCSPMKGHSHVYWYRQLPEEGLKFMVYLQKENIIDESGMPKERFSAEFPKEGPSILRIQQVVRGDSAAYFCASSPLPGQGVSQYFGPGTRLLVL.

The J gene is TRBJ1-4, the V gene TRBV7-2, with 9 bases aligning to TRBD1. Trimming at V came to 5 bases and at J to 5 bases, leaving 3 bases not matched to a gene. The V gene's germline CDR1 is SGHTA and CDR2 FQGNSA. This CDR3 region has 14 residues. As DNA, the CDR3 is TGTGCCAGCAGCCAGGACAGGGGAAATGAAAAACTGTTTTTT. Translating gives CASSQDRGNEKLFF.